The rows below give T cell receptor beta chains drawn from one sample of a study of T-cell reconstitution after alpha-beta-depleted transplantation in children. TCRdb used MiXCR to reprocess the PCR reads, holding one entry per CDR3 protein. The sample lists approximately 400,000 distinct CDR3 sequences, 15% to 20% seen once, with about 32% in the top ten. This material consisted of PBMCs, mostly from graft donor cells, taken 360 days after TCRalphabeta/CD19-depleted stem cell transplant. All receptors derive from a boy younger than two who had a stem cell transplant for Wiskott-Aldrich syndrome, so the T cells may come from the graft donor. CDR3s include the opening cysteine and the closing phenylalanine or tryptophan. The order of the fields is CDR3 protein, CDR3 DNA, clone size, D gene, CDR3 length, V gene, J gene. A D gene is named only where the DNA matches it firmly. Clone size appears in some rows only: once, few, many, or a class for an expanded clone.

CDR3: CAWSVGPYEQFF
DNA: TGTGCCTGGAGTGTTGGTCCGTATGAGCAGTTCTTC
size: .
D: .
length: 12
V: TRBV30
J: TRBJ2-1

CDR3: CASSSPYRGQAAFF
DNA: TGTGCCAGCAGTTCTCCTTACAGGGGGCAAGCAGCTTTCTTT
size: .
D: TRBD1
length: 14
V: TRBV25-1
J: TRBJ1-1

CDR3: CASSLAANTGELFF
DNA: TGCGCCAGCAGCTTGGCCGCGAACACCGGGGAGCTGTTTTTT
size: many
D: .
length: 14
V: TRBV5-1
J: TRBJ2-2

CDR3: CASSLKGRPYNEQFF
DNA: TGTGCCAGCAGTTTAAAGGGGCGGCCCTACAATGAGCAGTTCTTC
size: few
D: .
length: 15
V: TRBV12-3/TRBV12-4
J: TRBJ2-1

CDR3: CASSSTGLGYDEQFF
DNA: TGCGCCAGCAGCTCGACAGGGTTGGGGTATGATGAGCAGTTCTTC
size: .
D: TRBD1
length: 15
V: TRBV5-1
J: TRBJ2-1

CDR3: CASSLARTRGTYEQYF
DNA: TGTGCCAGCAGCTTAGCCCGGACCCGTGGGACCTACGAGCAGTACTTC
size: few
D: .
length: 16
V: TRBV7-2
J: TRBJ2-7

CDR3: CASTTRGLLSEKLFF
DNA: TGTGCCAGCACTACCAGGGGGCTACTCAGTGAAAAACTGTTTTTT
size: .
D: TRBD1
length: 15
V: TRBV6-1
J: TRBJ1-4

CDR3: CASSLFWNTEAFF
DNA: TGTGCCAGCAGTTTATTTTGGAACACTGAAGCTTTCTTT
size: .
D: .
length: 13
V: TRBV27
J: TRBJ1-1

CDR3: CSADRQPQHF
DNA: TGCAGTGCGGACAGACAGCCCCAGCATTTT
size: .
D: .
length: 10
V: TRBV20-1
J: TRBJ1-5

CDR3: CASSQRGGLEQYF
DNA: TGTGCCAGCAGCCAGCGGGGGGGCCTCGAGCAGTACTTC
size: few
D: TRBD2
length: 13
V: TRBV3-1
J: TRBJ2-7

CDR3: CATSPPGLASTDTQYF
DNA: TGTGCCACCTCCCCCCCGGGACTAGCATCCACAGATACGCAGTATTTT
size: .
D: TRBD2
length: 16
V: TRBV12-3/TRBV12-4
J: TRBJ2-3

CDR3: CSVPGGGVETQYF
DNA: TGCAGCGTCCCGGGCGGGGGCGTTGAGACCCAGTACTTC
size: many
D: .
length: 13
V: TRBV29-1
J: TRBJ2-5

CDR3: CASSPGLPGQGYNEQFF
DNA: TGTGCCAGCAGCCCAGGACTCCCGGGACAGGGCTACAATGAGCAGTTCTTC
size: few
D: TRBD1
length: 17
V: TRBV7-9
J: TRBJ2-1

CDR3: CASSPGGGVYEQYF
DNA: TGTGCCAGCAGTCCCGGAGGGGGGGTCTACGAGCAGTACTTC
size: .
D: .
length: 14
V: TRBV28
J: TRBJ2-7

CDR3: CASSTPPGRGTNEQFF
DNA: TGTGCCAGCAGCACACCCCCGGGGCGGGGGACTAATGAGCAGTTCTTC
size: few
D: TRBD2
length: 16
V: TRBV28
J: TRBJ2-1

CDR3: CASSRRSDEQYF
DNA: TGTGCCAGCAGCAGGCGGTCGGATGAGCAGTACTTC
size: .
D: .
length: 12
V: TRBV12-3/TRBV12-4
J: TRBJ2-7

CDR3: CATSRPQGPAGTDTQYF
DNA: TGTGCCACCAGCAGACCGCAGGGGCCGGCAGGCACAGATACGCAGTATTTT
size: few
D: .
length: 17
V: TRBV15
J: TRBJ2-3

CDR3: CASSLNRREQYF
DNA: TGCGCCAGCAGCTTGAATAGGCGCGAGCAGTACTTC
size: .
D: .
length: 12
V: TRBV5-1
J: TRBJ2-7

CDR3: CASSPTAFYGYTF
DNA: TGTGCCAGCAGTCCGACAGCCTTCTATGGCTACACCTTC
size: few
D: .
length: 13
V: TRBV6-5
J: TRBJ1-2

CDR3: CSAPGGTSGRAVNEQFF
DNA: TGCAGTGCCCCCGGCGGGACTAGCGGGAGGGCCGTTAATGAGCAGTTCTTC
size: few
D: TRBD2
length: 17
V: TRBV20-1
J: TRBJ2-1

CDR3: CASSYGRDTQYF
DNA: TGTGCCAGCAGTTACGGAAGAGATACGCAGTATTTT
size: .
D: .
length: 12
V: TRBV6-6
J: TRBJ2-3